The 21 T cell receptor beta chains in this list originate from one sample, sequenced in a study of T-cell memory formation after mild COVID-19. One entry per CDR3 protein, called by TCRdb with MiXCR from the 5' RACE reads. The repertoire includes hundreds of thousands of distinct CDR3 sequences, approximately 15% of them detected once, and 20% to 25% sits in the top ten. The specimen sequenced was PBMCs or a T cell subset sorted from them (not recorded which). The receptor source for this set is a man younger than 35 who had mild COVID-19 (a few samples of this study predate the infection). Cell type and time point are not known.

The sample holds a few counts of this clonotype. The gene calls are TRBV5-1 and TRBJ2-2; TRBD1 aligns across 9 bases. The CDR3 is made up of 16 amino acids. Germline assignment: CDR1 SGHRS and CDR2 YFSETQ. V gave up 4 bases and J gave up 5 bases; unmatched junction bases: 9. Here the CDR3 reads CASSTTGTGRTGELFF. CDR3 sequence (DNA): TGCGCCAGCAGCACTACCGGGACAGGGCGGACCGGGGAGCTGTTTTTT.

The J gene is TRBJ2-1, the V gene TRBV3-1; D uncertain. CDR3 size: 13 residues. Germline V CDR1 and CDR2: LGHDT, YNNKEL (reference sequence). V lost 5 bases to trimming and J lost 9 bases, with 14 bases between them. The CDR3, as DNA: TGTGCCAGCAGCAAACAGCTACCTTCTGAGCAGTTCTTC. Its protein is CASSKQLPSEQFF.

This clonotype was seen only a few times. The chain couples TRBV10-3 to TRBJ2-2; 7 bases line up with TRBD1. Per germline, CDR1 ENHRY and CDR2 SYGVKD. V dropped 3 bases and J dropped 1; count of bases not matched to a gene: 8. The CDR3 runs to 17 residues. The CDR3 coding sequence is TGTGCCATCAGTGAACCATCGACAGGGTTGAACACCGGGGAGCTGTTTTTT. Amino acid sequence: CAISEPSTGLNTGELFF.

CDR3 DNA sequence: TGCAGTGCTAGGCAGCCAGGGACAGGAGGGGCCCAGTACTTC. Translating gives CSARQPGTGGAQYF. The V and J genes are TRBV20-1 and TRBJ2-5, with 8 bases aligning to TRBD1. J was trimmed by 9 bases and V by 3 bases; bases with no gene match: 12. This CDR3 contains 14 residues. The V gene's germline CDR1 is DFQATT and CDR2 SNEGSKA (reference sequence).

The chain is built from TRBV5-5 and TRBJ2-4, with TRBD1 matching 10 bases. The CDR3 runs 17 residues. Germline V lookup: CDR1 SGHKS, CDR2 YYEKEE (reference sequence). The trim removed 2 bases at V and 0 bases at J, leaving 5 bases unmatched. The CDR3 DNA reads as TGTGCCAGCAGCTTTCGAGGACAGGGGGTAGCCAAAAACATTCAGTACTTC. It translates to CASSFRGQGVAKNIQYF.

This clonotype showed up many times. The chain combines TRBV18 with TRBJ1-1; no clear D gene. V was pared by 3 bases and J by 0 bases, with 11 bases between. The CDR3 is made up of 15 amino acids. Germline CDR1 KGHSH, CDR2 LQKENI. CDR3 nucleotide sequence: TGTGCCAGCTCACCCCTTGAGGGCCTGAACACTGAAGCTTTCTTT. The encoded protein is CASSPLEGLNTEAFF.

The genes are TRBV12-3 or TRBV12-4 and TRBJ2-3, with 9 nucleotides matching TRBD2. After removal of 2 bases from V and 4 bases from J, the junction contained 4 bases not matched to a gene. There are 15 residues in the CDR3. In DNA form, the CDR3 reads TGTGCCAGCAGTTTACCAGCGGGGGGTTCAGATACGCAGTATTTT. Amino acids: CASSLPAGGSDTQYF.

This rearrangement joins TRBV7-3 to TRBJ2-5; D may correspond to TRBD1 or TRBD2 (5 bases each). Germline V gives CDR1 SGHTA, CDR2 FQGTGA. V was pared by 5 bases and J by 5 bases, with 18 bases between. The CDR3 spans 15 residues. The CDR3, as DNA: TGTGCCAGCAGCCCCTCGGGCACCGAGGGGGAGACCCAGTACTTC. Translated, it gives CASSPSGTEGETQYF.

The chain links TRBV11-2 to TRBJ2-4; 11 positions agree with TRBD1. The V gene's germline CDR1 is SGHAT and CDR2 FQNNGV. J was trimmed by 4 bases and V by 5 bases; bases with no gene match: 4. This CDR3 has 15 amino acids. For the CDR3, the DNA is TGTGCCAGCAGCGGCCGGGACAGGGGGAAAAACATTCAGTACTTC. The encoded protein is CASSGRDRGKNIQYF.

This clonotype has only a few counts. The CDR3 nucleotides are TGCGCCAGCAGCCAAGATCCTCAGGGTTGGGAGCAGTACGTC. Its protein product is CASSQDPQGWEQYV. V gene TRBV4-1 combines with J gene TRBJ2-7, with a tentative D call TRBD1 (5 bases). Germline V lookup: CDR1 MGHRA, CDR2 YSYEKL. This CDR3 is 14 amino acids long. V lost 0 bases to trimming and J lost 7 bases, with 13 bases between them.

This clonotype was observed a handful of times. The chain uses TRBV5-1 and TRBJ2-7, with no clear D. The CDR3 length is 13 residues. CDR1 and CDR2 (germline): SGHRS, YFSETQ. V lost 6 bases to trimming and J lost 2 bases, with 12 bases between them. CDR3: CASTSGCTYEQYV. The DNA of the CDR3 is TGCGCCAGCACTTCTGGGTGCACCTACGAGCAGTACGTC.

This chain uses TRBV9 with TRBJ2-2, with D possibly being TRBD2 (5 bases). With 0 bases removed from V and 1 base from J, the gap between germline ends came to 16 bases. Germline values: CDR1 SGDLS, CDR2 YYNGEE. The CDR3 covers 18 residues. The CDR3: CASSVGTVGGLNTGELFF. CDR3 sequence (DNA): TGTGCCAGCAGCGTAGGTACGGTCGGAGGCCTGAACACCGGGGAGCTGTTTTTT.

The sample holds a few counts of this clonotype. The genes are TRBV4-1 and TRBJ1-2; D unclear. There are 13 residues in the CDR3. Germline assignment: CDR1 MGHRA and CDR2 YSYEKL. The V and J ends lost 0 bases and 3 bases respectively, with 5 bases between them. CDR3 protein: CASSQDYDYGYTF. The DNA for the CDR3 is TGCGCCAGCAGCCAAGATTATGACTATGGCTACACCTTC.

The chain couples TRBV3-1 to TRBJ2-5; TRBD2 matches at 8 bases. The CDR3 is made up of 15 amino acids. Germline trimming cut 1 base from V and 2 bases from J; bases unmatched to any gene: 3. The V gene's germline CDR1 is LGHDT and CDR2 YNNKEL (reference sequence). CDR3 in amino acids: CASSQGAGEQETQYF. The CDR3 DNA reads TGTGCCAGCAGCCAAGGAGCGGGAGAACAAGAGACCCAGTACTTC.

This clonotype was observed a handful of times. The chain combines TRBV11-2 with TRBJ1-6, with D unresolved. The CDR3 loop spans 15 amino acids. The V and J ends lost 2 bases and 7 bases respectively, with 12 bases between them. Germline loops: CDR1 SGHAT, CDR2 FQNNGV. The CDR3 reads CASSLHPGSNSPLHF. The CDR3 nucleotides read TGTGCCAGCAGCTTACATCCGGGTAGCAATTCACCCCTCCACTTT.

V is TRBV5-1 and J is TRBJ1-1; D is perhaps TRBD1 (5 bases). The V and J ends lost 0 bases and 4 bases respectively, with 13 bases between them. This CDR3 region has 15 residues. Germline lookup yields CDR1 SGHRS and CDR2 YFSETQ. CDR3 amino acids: CASSLGSRQGTEAFF. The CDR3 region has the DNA TGCGCCAGCAGCTTGGGATCGAGGCAGGGCACTGAAGCTTTCTTT.

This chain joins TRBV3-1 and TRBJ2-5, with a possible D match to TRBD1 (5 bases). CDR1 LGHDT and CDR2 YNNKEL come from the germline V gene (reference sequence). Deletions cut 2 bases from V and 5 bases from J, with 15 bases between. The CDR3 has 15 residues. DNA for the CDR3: TGTGCCAGCAGCCAACAGGTCCTTCGACAGGAGACCCAGTACTTC. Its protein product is CASSQQVLRQETQYF.

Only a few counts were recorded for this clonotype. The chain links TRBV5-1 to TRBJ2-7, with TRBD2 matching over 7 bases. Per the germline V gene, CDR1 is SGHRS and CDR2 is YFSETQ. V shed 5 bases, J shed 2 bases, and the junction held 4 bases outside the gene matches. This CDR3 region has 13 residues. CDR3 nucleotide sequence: TGCGCCAGCAGTCGGGACTACCCCTACGAGCAGTACTTC. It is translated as CASSRDYPYEQYF. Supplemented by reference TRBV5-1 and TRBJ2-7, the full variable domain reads KAGVTQTPRYLIKTRGQQVTLSCSPISGHRSVSWYQQTPGQGLQFLFEYFSETQRNKGNFPGRFSGRQFSNSRSEMNVSTLELGDSALYLCASSRDYPYEQYFGPGTRLTVT.

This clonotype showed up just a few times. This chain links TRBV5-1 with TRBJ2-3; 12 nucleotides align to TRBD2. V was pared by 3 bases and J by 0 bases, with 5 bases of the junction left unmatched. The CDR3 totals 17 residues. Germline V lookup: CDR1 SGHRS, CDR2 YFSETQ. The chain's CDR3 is CASSSLLAGGSTDTQYF. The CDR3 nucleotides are TGCGCCAGCAGCTCTCTTCTAGCGGGGGGGAGCACAGATACGCAGTATTTT.

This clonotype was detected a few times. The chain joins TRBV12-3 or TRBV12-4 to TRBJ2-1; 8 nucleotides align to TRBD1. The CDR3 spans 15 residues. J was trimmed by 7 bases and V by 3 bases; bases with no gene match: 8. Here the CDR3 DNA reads TGTGCCAGCAGTTTTGGGCAGGGGGCTTGGAATGAGCAGTTCTTC. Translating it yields CASSFGQGAWNEQFF.

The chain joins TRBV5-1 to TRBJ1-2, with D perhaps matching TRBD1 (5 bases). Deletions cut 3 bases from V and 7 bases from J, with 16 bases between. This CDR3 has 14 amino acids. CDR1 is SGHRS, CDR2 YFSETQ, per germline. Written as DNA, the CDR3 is TGCGCCAGCAGCTGGGGCGGGGGATTAAGTGGCTACACCTTC. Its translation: CASSWGGGLSGYTF.